What follows are 25 T cell receptor beta chains derived from one specimen sequenced in a study of blood T cell repertoires in COVID-19. Sequenced by immunoSEQ multiplex PCR; TCRdb stores in-frame clones only, minus some. The data contain some 490,000 clones, about nine tenths of them singletons. Material: PBMCs or T cells enriched from blood (not recorded which). The receptors were gathered from a woman aged 60-75 years who had recovered from COVID-19.

The chain couples TRBV12-5 to TRBJ2-3; no clear D gene. The germline V gene encodes CDR1 LGHNT and CDR2 FRNRAP. Trimming removed 3 bases from V and 9 bases from J, with 7 bases in between. This CDR3 region has 11 residues. The CDR3 region has the DNA TGTGCTAGTGGTTTCCCCCCGACGCAGTATTTT. Amino acid sequence: CASGFPPTQYF.

In nucleotides, the CDR3 is TGTGCCAGTAGTATGAGGACAGGGGTCTACAATGAGCAGTTCTTC. Translated: CASSMRTGVYNEQFF. This sequence joins TRBV19 and TRBJ2-1; 9 bases align to TRBD1. This CDR3 comprises 15 residues. V shed 3 bases and J 3 bases; nucleotides not matched to a gene: 3. The germline V gene has CDR1 LNHDA and CDR2 SQIVND (reference sequence).

This clone was observed a single time. This may be a read error, as it is one base from a much larger clone. V is TRBV11-2 and J is TRBJ1-2; TRBD1 matches 7 bases. The V segment lost 5 bases and the J segment 7 bases; nucleotides outside the gene matches: 4. Per germline, CDR1 SGHAT and CDR2 FQNNGV. The CDR3 totals 12 residues. This chain's CDR3 is CASSPTGIGYTF. CDR3 bases: TGTGCCAGCAGCCCGACAGGGATTGGCTACACCTTC.

This chain connects TRBV11-2 to TRBJ1-2; D uncertain. V lost 1 base and J lost 5, with 5 bases in between. The CDR3 is made up of 12 amino acids. Germline V gives CDR1 SGHAT, CDR2 FQNNGV. The CDR3 DNA reads as TGTGCCAGCAGCTTAGTCGGGTATGGCTACACCTTC. Translated, it gives CASSLVGYGYTF.

The chain is built from TRBV19 and TRBJ1-6; tentatively, D is TRBD1 (5 bases). The germline V and J ends were trimmed by 2 bases and 10 bases, with 12 bases remaining between them. Germline-derived CDR1 and CDR2 are LNHDA and SQIVND (reference sequence). The CDR3 runs 14 residues. CDR3 region: CASSILGLGSPLHF. For the CDR3, the DNA is TGTGCCAGTAGTATACTGGGGCTCGGGTCACCCCTCCACTTT.

This sequence joins TRBV4-2 and TRBJ2-7, with TRBD1 matching over 8 bases. The CDR3 totals 15 residues. The trim removed 4 bases at V and 4 bases at J, leaving 9 bases unmatched. CDR1 is LGHNA and CDR2 is YNFKEQ in the germline V gene. The CDR3 reads CASSPEDRGWYEQYF. The CDR3 region has the DNA TGTGCCAGCAGCCCCGAAGACAGGGGTTGGTACGAGCAGTACTTC.

This clone has ten or more counts. The genes are TRBV11-3 and TRBJ2-2; maybe TRBD2 (5 bases). CDR1 SGHNT and CDR2 YENEEA come from the germline V gene. V lost 4 bases and J 2 bases, leaving 11 bases between the germline ends. CDR3 length: 15 amino acids. The CDR3 loop is CASSSLAGNTGELFF. The CDR3 DNA reads TGTGCCAGCAGCTCTCTGGCGGGCAACACCGGGGAGCTGTTTTTT. The variable domain in full, completed from reference TRBV11-3 and TRBJ2-2, reads EAGVVQSPRYKIIEKKQPVAFWCNPISGHNTLYWYLQNLGQGPELLIRYENEEAVDDSQLPKDRFSAERLKGVDSTLKIQPAELGDSAVYLCASSSLAGNTGELFFGEGSRLTVL.

This clone was detected once. The V call is TRBV19, the J call TRBJ2-3; TRBD1 is a possible D gene (6 bases). This CDR3 region has 15 residues. V was shortened by 1 base and J by 1 base, with 9 bases between the two germline ends. Per the germline V gene, CDR1 is LNHDA and CDR2 is SQIVND (reference sequence). The DNA for the CDR3 is TGTGCCAGTAGTATAGCAGGGGTTGGCACAGATACGCAGTATTTT. Protein product: CASSIAGVGTDTQYF.

This CDR3 is CARADPGYRSNQPQHF. In nucleotides, the CDR3 is TGTGCCAGAGCAGATCCCGGGTATAGGAGCAATCAGCCCCAGCATTTT. This rearrangement joins TRBV5-3 to TRBJ1-5, with D unclear. TRBV5-3 is an ORF, with its function uncertain. This CDR3 spans 16 amino acids. With 7 bases removed from V and 1 base from J, the gap between germline ends came to 18 bases.

The chain has TRBV10-2 and TRBJ2-5; possibly TRBD1 for D (6 bases). The germline gives CDR1 WSHSY, CDR2 SAAADI. The ends were cut back, 4 bases at V and 3 bases at J, with 15 bases in the middle. The CDR3 loop spans 15 amino acids. The CDR3 DNA reads TGCGCCAGCAGTGCCCCCTTGGGGGACAAAGAGACCCAGTACTTC. It is translated as CASSAPLGDKETQYF.

The chain combines TRBV27 with TRBJ1-2, with D tentatively TRBD1 (6 bases). The CDR3 consists of 14 residues. V was pared by 4 bases and J by 8 bases, with 17 bases between. Germline V CDR1 and CDR2: MNHEY, SMNVEV (reference sequence). The CDR3 is CASSSRTEGGGYTF. The CDR3 nucleotides are TGTGCCAGCAGTTCAAGGACAGAAGGGGGAGGCTACACCTTC.

The chain has TRBV6-1 and TRBJ2-2; 8 bases match TRBD2. V dropped 4 bases and J dropped 6; count of bases not matched to a gene: 13. Germline V lookup: CDR1 MNHNS, CDR2 SASEGT. The CDR3 consists of 17 residues. The DNA of the CDR3 is TGTGCCAGCAGTGGCCAGTGGGGCGGGAGGTTTCCCGGGGAGCTGTTTTTT. This codes for CASSGQWGGRFPGELFF.

The chain joins TRBV11-2 to TRBJ1-6; 7 bases agree with TRBD1. Germline trimming cut 4 bases from V and 5 bases from J; bases unmatched to any gene: 8. The CDR3 extends over 16 amino acids. Germline-derived CDR1 and CDR2 are SGHAT and FQNNGV. Here the CDR3 reads CASSSLTGPNNSPLHF. Written as DNA, the CDR3 is TGTGCCAGCAGCTCGCTGACAGGGCCCAATAATTCACCCCTCCACTTT.

CDR3 amino acids: CSVEDPQGLSSGNTIYF. CDR3 in DNA: TGCAGCGTTGAAGATCCCCAGGGGTTAAGCTCTGGAAACACCATATATTTT. The chain couples TRBV29-1 to TRBJ1-3, with a tentative D call TRBD1 (6 bases). Germline CDR1 reads SQVTM; CDR2 reads ANQGSEA. With 0 bases removed from V and 0 bases from J, the gap between germline ends came to 15 bases. The CDR3 is made up of 17 amino acids.

V and J are TRBV24-1 and TRBJ2-1; 7 positions agree with TRBD1. The CDR3 extends over 14 amino acids. The V gene's germline CDR1 is KGHDR and CDR2 SFDVKD. The J segment lost 13 bases and the V segment lost 3 bases, leaving 11 bases of the junction unmatched. CDR3: CATSDMQLTGPQFF. The CDR3 nucleotides read TGTGCCACCAGTGATATGCAATTGACAGGGCCCCAGTTCTTC.

CDR3 region: CASTLSGHRNSPLHF. The CDR3 DNA reads TGTGCCAGCACCCTTTCAGGACACCGAAATTCACCCCTCCACTTT. The V gene is TRBV28, the J gene TRBJ1-6; a possible D gene is TRBD1 (5 bases). This CDR3 contains 15 residues. The V end was cut by 7 bases, the J end by 7 bases, with 17 bases between. The V gene's germline CDR1 is MDHEN and CDR2 SYDVKM.

The V gene is TRBV5-4, the J gene TRBJ2-5; D is unclear. CDR1 and CDR2 (germline): SGHNT, YYREEE (reference sequence). Trimming took 0 bases from V and 5 from J, leaving 20 bases between them. The CDR3 length is 17 residues. CDR3 amino acids: CASSLGKLTGFEETQYF. In DNA, the CDR3 is TGTGCCAGCAGCTTGGGGAAATTGACGGGTTTCGAGGAGACCCAGTACTTC.

The V and J genes are TRBV27 and TRBJ2-5; 8 bases map to TRBD2. Germline V gene data show CDR1 as MNHEY and CDR2 as SMNVEV (reference sequence). Trimming removed 4 bases from V and 6 bases from J; junction bases left unmatched: 13. The CDR3 is made up of 16 amino acids. As DNA, the CDR3 is TGTGCCAGCAGTTCAACATCAGGGAGCGGGGGCAAGACCCAGTACTTC. Residues: CASSSTSGSGGKTQYF.

This clone was counted once. The V call is TRBV3-1 (or the pseudogene TRBV3-2), the J call TRBJ1-1, with 7 bases matching TRBD1. V shed 4 bases and J 3 bases; nucleotides not matched to a gene: 5. This CDR3 is 14 amino acids long. The germline gives CDR1 LGHDT, CDR2 YNNKEL (reference sequence). The chain's CDR3 is CASSLQGSDTEAFF. In DNA form, the CDR3 reads TGTGCCAGCAGCCTACAGGGGTCGGACACTGAAGCTTTCTTT.

CDR3 coding DNA: TGCAGTGCTAGTTTGGCAGGGGGCCTCGGGACCACCAACTATGGCTACACCTTC. Its translation: CSASLAGGLGTTNYGYTF. The V and J genes are TRBV20-1 and TRBJ1-2; 8 bases agree with TRBD1. Looked up from germline, CDR1 is DFQATT and CDR2 is SNEGSKA (reference sequence). The CDR3 spans 18 residues. The V segment lost 3 bases and the J segment 2 bases; nucleotides outside the gene matches: 17.

The J gene is TRBJ2-3, the V gene TRBV19; the match to TRBD2 covers 12 bases. The CDR3 loop spans 14 amino acids. The junction had 2 bases not matched to a gene; V was cut back by 4 bases and J by 6 bases. CDR1 and CDR2 (germline): LNHDA, SQIVND (reference sequence). CDR3 nucleotide sequence: TGTGCCAGTAGTACACTAGCGGGGGGCGATACGCAGTATTTT. This translates into CASSTLAGGDTQYF.

The rearrangement links TRBV5-1 to TRBJ1-3; D is uncertain. Deletions cut 4 bases from V and 0 bases from J, with 14 bases between. Per germline, CDR1 SGHRS and CDR2 YFSETQ. The CDR3 runs to 16 residues. The CDR3 sequence is CASSREGSFSGNTIYF. The CDR3 bases are TGCGCCAGCAGCCGGGAGGGATCCTTCTCTGGAAACACCATATATTTT.

The rearrangement links TRBV24-1 to TRBJ2-5; possible D gene TRBD1, 6 bases. This CDR3 spans 15 amino acids. Per germline, CDR1 KGHDR and CDR2 SFDVKD. V lost 4 bases and J 4 bases, leaving 15 bases between the germline ends. In nucleotides, the CDR3 is TGTGCCACCAGTGACCACCGGGAAGGGGGAGAGACCCAGTACTTC. Its translation: CATSDHREGGETQYF.

J is TRBJ2-3 and V is TRBV6-4, with 8 bases aligning to TRBD2. V lost 5 bases and J lost 2; bases outside the gene matches: 6. CDR1 MRHNA and CDR2 SNTAGT come from the germline V gene. This CDR3 spans 15 amino acids. The CDR3 loop is CASSNSGDLTDTQYF. The CDR3 region has the DNA TGTGCCAGCAGTAATAGCGGGGATCTCACAGATACGCAGTATTTT.

This chain joins TRBV24-1 and TRBJ1-2, with D tentatively TRBD1 (6 bases). CDR3 length: 14 amino acids. Germline V gene sequence: CDR1 KGHDR, CDR2 SFDVKD. V was pared by 4 bases and J by 4 bases, with 12 bases between. The CDR3 reads CATSDVWTAYGYTF. CDR3 DNA: TGTGCCACCAGTGACGTTTGGACAGCCTATGGCTACACCTTC.